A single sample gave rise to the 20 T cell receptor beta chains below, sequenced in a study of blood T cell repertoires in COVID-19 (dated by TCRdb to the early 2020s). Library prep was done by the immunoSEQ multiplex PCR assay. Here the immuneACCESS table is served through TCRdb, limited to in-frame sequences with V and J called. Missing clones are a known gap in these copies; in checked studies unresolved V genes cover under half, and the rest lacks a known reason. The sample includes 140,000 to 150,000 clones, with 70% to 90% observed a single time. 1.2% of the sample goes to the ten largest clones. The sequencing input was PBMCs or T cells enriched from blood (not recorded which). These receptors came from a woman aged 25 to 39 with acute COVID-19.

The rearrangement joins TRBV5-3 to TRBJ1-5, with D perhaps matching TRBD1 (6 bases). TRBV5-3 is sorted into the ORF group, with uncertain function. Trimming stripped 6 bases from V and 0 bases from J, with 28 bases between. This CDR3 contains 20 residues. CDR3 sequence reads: CARKPTPRDKGKGSNQPQHF. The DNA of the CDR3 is TGTGCCAGAAAACCTACACCCCGGGACAAGGGTAAGGGTAGCAATCAGCCCCAGCATTTT.

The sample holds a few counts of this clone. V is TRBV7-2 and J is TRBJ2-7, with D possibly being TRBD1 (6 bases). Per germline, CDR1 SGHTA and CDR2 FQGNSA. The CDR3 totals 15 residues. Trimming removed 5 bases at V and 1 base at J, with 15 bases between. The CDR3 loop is CASSLSWQGSYEQYF. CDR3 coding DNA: TGTGCCAGCAGCCTCTCGTGGCAGGGGTCCTACGAGCAGTACTTC.

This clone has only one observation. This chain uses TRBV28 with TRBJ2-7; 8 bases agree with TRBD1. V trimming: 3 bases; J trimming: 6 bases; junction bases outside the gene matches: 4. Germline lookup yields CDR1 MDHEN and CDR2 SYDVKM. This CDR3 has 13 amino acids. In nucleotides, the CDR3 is TGTGCCAGCAGTTTCAGGGGGCTCGGCGAGCAGTACTTC. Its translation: CASSFRGLGEQYF.

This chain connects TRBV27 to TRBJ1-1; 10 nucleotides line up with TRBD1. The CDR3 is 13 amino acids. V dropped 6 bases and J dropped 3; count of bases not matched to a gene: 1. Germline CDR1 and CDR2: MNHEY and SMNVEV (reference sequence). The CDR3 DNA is TGTGCCAGCAGCGGACAGGGGGACACTGAAGCTTTCTTT. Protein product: CASSGQGDTEAFF.

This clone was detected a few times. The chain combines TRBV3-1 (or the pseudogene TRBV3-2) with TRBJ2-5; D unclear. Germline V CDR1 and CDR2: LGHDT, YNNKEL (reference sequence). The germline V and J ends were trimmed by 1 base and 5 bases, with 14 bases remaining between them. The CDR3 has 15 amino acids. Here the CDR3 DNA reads TGTGCCAGCAGCCAAGGACATGGTGAAACGGAGACCCAGTACTTC. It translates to CASSQGHGETETQYF.

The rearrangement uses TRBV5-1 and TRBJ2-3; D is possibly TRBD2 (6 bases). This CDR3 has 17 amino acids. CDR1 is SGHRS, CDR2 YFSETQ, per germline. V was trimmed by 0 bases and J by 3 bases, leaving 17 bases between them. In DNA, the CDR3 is TGCGCCAGCAGCTTGGGATGGGTAGCGGAGGCAACAGATACGCAGTATTTT. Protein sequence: CASSLGWVAEATDTQYF.

The CDR3 reads CASSQDLTSGETQYF. Here the CDR3 DNA reads TGTGCCAGCAGCCAAGATCTAACTAGCGGTGAGACCCAGTACTTC. The chain recombines TRBV3-1 (or the pseudogene TRBV3-2) with TRBJ2-5; TRBD2 aligns across 8 bases. CDR3 length: 15 residues. V lost 0 bases and J lost 5; bases outside the gene matches: 5. Germline lookup yields CDR1 LGHDT and CDR2 YNNKEL (reference sequence).

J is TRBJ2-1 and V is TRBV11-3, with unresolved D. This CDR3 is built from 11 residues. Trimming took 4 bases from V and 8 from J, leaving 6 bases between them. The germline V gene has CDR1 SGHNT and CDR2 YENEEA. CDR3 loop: CASSSQYEQFF. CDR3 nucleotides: TGTGCCAGCAGCTCCCAGTATGAGCAGTTCTTC.

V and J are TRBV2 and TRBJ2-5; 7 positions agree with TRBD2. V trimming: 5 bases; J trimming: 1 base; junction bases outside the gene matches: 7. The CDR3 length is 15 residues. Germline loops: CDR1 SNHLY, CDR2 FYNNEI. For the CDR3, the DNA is TGTGCCAGCAGTTCAACTAGCGTAGTCCAAGAGACCCAGTACTTC. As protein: CASSSTSVVQETQYF.

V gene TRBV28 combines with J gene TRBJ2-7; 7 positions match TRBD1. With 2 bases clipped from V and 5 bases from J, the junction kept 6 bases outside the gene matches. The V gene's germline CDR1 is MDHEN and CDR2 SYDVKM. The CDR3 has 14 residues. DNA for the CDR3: TGTGCCAGCAGTTTAGCCAGGGGGTACGACGAGCAGTACTTC. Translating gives CASSLARGYDEQYF.

CDR3 residues: CASSQGSTGKEKLFF. For the CDR3, the DNA is TGCGCCAGCAGCCAAGGATCAACAGGGAAAGAAAAACTGTTTTTT. The chain uses TRBV4-1 and TRBJ1-4; TRBD1 is a possible D gene (6 bases). The CDR3 covers 15 residues. In germline, CDR1 is MGHRA, CDR2 YSYEKL. The V end lost 1 base, the J end lost 8 bases, and 14 bases lay between the germline ends.

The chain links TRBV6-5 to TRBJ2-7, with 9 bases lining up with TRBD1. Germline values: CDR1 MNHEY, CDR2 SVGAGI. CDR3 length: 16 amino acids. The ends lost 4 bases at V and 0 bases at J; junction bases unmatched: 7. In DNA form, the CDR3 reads TGTGCCAGCAGTTGGGCGGGACAGGGACGCTCCTACGAGCAGTACTTC. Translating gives CASSWAGQGRSYEQYF.

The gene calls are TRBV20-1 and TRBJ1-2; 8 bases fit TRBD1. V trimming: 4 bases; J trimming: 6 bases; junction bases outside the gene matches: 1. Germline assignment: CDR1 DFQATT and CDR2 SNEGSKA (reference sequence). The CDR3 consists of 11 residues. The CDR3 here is CSATTGDGYTF. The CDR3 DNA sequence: TGCAGTGCTACGACAGGGGATGGCTACACCTTC.

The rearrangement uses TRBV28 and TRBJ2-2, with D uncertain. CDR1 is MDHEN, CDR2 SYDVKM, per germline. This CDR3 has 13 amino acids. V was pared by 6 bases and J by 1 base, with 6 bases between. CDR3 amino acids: CASSQMNTGELFF. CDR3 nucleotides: TGTGCCAGCAGCCAGATGAACACCGGGGAGCTGTTTTTT. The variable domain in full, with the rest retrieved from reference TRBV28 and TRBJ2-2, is DVKVTQSSRYLVKRTGEKVFLECVQDMDHENMFWYRQDPGLGLRLIYFSYDVKMKEKGDIPEGYSVSREKKERFSLILESASTNQTSMYLCASSQMNTGELFFGEGSRLTVL.

The DNA for the CDR3 is TGTGCCAGCAGTTTCGGGGAGGTATCAACTCAGCAGTACTTC. Protein sequence: CASSFGEVSTQQYF. The chain combines TRBV28 with TRBJ2-7, with D maybe TRBD2 (6 bases). V lost 3 bases, J lost 8 bases, and 17 bases lay in between. Per the germline V gene, CDR1 is MDHEN and CDR2 is SYDVKM. The CDR3 sequence is 14 residues long.

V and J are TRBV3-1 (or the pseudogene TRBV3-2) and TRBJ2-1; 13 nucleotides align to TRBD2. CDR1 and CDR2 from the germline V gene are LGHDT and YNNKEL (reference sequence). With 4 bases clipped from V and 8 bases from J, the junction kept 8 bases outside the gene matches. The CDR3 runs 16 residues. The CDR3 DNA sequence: TGTGCCAGCAGCCGTTCACTAGCGGGAGGGCCACATGAGCAGTTCTTC. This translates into CASSRSLAGGPHEQFF.

In DNA, the CDR3 is TGTGCCAGCAGCTTGGATCAGGGGGCCTATGGCTACACCTTC. Protein: CASSLDQGAYGYTF. The gene calls are TRBV5-4 and TRBJ1-2; TRBD1 matches 8 bases. The CDR3 sequence is 14 residues long. The V and J ends lost 0 bases and 4 bases, in that order; junction bases with no gene match: 2. Germline V gene lookup returns CDR1 SGHNT and CDR2 YYREEE (reference sequence).

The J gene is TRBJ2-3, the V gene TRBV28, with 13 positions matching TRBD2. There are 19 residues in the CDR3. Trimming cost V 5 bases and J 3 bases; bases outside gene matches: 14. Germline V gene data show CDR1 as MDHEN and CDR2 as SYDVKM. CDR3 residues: CASSPRTAGTSGTTDTQYF. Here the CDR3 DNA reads TGTGCCAGCAGTCCACGTACTGCGGGGACTAGCGGGACAACAGATACGCAGTATTTT. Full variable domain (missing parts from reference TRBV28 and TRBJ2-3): DVKVTQSSRYLVKRTGEKVFLECVQDMDHENMFWYRQDPGLGLRLIYFSYDVKMKEKGDIPEGYSVSREKKERFSLILESASTNQTSMYLCASSPRTAGTSGTTDTQYFGPGTRLTVL.

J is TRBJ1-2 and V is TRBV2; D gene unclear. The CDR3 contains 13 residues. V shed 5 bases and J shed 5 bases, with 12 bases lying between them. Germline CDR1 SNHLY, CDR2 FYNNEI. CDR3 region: CASSPGREYGYTF. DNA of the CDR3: TGTGCCAGCAGTCCCGGACGGGAATATGGCTACACCTTC.

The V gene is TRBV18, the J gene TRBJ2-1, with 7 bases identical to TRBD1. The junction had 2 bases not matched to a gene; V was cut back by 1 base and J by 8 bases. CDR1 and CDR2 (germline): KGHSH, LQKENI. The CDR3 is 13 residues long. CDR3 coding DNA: TGTGCCAGCTCACCACAGGGGGCCGATGAGCAGTTCTTC. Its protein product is CASSPQGADEQFF. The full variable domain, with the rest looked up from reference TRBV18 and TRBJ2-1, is NAGVMQNPRHLVRRRGQEARLRCSPMKGHSHVYWYRQLPEEGLKFMVYLQKENIIDESGMPKERFSAEFPKEGPSILRIQQVVRGDSAAYFCASSPQGADEQFFGPGTRLTVL.